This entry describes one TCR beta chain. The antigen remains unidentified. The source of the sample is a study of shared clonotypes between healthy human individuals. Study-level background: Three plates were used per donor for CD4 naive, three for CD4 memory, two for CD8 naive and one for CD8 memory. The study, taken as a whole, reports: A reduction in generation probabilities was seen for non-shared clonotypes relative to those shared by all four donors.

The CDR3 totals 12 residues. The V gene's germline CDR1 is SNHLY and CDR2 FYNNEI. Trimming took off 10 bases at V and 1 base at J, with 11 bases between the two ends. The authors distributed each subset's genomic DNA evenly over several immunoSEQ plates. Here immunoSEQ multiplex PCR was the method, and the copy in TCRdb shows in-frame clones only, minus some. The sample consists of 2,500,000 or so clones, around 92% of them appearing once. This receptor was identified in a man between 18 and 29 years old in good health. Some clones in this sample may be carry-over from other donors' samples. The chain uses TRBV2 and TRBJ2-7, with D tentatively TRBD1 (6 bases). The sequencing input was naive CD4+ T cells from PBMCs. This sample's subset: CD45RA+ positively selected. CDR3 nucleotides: TGTGCCACCAGACAGGAATCCTACGAGCAGTACTTC. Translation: CATRQESYEQYF.